This TCR beta chain appears in the sequencing data of a study of blood T cell repertoires in COVID-19. Study-level background: Both acute and convalescent COVID-19 samples were obtained from the United States, Italy and Spain. PBMCs, B-cell-depleted T cells, or T cells were the source of the cDNA or gDNA that made up the material.

In the original processing: Researchers report that nucleated cell counts were estimated from reference gene primer amplification. TCRdb keeps only in-frame clones here, not all; method: immunoSEQ multiplex PCR. Clonal size and the V and J genes are those of that table, whereas D and trimming came from the DNA. This sample has more than 9,500 clones, with roughly 82% found just once. In germline, CDR1 is LGHDT, CDR2 YNNKEL (reference sequence). The CDR3 length is 14 residues. With 3 bases removed from V and 7 bases from J, the gap between germline ends came to 15 bases. The sequencing input was peripheral blood. This receptor was identified in a human donor in a cohort sampled during active COVID-19. The chain employs TRBV3-1 (or the pseudogene TRBV3-2) and TRBJ1-2; D is perhaps TRBD1 (5 bases). The CDR3, as DNA: TGTGCCAGCAGCCAGGGGGGAGGGACGGTTGGCTACACCTTC. Amino acids: CASSQGGGTVGYTF.